This T cell receptor beta chain was documented in a study of blood T cell repertoires in COVID-19. This clone is a singleton in its sample. This CDR3 spans 14 amino acids. In germline, CDR1 is PRHDT, CDR2 FYEKMQ (reference sequence). Deletions cut 4 bases from V and 1 base from J, with 10 bases between. Sequenced by immunoSEQ multiplex PCR; TCRdb stores in-frame clones only, minus some. The sample yields 150,000 or so clones, 70% to 90% seen once. J is TRBJ1-1 and V is TRBV13; the D gene is possibly TRBD1 (6 bases). Sequences were obtained from peripheral blood. The TCR sequence derives from a woman in her sixties with COVID-19, enrolled during active disease. The CDR3 sequence: CASSSPRGNTEAFF. For the CDR3, the DNA is TGTGCCAGCAGCTCCCCCAGGGGGAACACTGAAGCTTTCTTT. The full variable domain, completed using reference TRBV13 and TRBJ1-1, is AAGVIQSPRHLIKEKRETATLKCYPIPRHDTVYWYQQGPGQDPQFLISFYEKMQSDKGSIPDRFSAQQFSDYHSELNMSSLELGDSALYFCASSSPRGNTEAFFGQGTRLTVV.